This record covers a single T cell receptor beta chain. Trimming left V 0 bases short and J 0 bases short, with 15 bases between. The CDR3 is 18 residues long. CDR1 is LGHDT and CDR2 is YNNKEL in the germline V gene (reference sequence). This entry comes from a study of blood T cell repertoires in COVID-19. Looking at the study overall: The United States, Italy and Spain provided the acute and convalescent COVID-19 samples. Sources were T cells, B-cell-depleted T cells, or PBMCs; the material itself was cDNA or gDNA.

In the authors' methods: Counts of nucleated cells, estimated from reference gene primer amplification, were obtained. Profiled with immunoSEQ multiplex PCR; TCRdb holds only in-frame clones, not every one. V and J calls and clone size are as listed in that table; D and trimming were resolved from the DNA. The sample includes roughly 260,000 clones, about 88% of them seen just once. The receptor was derived from a woman aged 40 to 50 who had recovered from COVID-19. Sequencing was performed on peripheral blood. The chain carries TRBV3-1 (or the pseudogene TRBV3-2) and TRBJ2-4, with D perhaps TRBD2 (6 bases). CDR3 region: CASSQDASGGVAKNIQYF. The CDR3 DNA sequence: TGTGCCAGCAGCCAAGATGCCTCAGGAGGGGTAGCCAAAAACATTCAGTACTTC.